This TCR beta chain stems from a study of shared clonotypes between healthy human individuals. Overall study findings and caveats: The genetic and exposure-history diversity represented was limited by few donors.

Naive CD8 cells comprised CD45RO-negative, CCR7-positively selected cells, excluding terminally differentiated effector memory CD45RA+ cells. Investigators spread the genomic DNA of each subset evenly over several immunoSEQ plates. As processed by the authors: Without quality scores, immunoSEQ junctional reads could not be filtered like full-length reads. Libraries were prepared by immunoSEQ multiplex PCR; TCRdb keeps only in-frame clonotypes and omits some of them. From that table come the V and J calls and clone size; the DNA was used to work out D and trimming. The repertoire consists of some 740,000 clones, with about 92% occurring once and the leading ten covering around 24%. Germline V lookup: CDR1 MNHEY, CDR2 SMNVEV (reference sequence). The CDR3 is 16 amino acids. The trim removed 5 bases at V and 0 bases at J, leaving 7 bases unmatched. Details on this clone: Its antigen is still unknown.

The rearrangement joins TRBV27 to TRBJ2-5; 9 nucleotides align to TRBD1. Sequencing was performed on naive CD8+ T cells sorted from blood. This TCR was sampled from a man aged 25 to 40 in good health. CDR3 in DNA: TGTGCCAGCAGTCCCGGACAGGGGTGGTACCAAGAGACCCAGTACTTC. It encodes CASSPGQGWYQETQYF.